The entry below gives a single T cell receptor (beta chain) sequence along with its context. Its antigen has not been determined. The sample holds no much larger clone one base away, and base qualities are not on file. This sample stems from a study of OX40 agonist ivuxolimab in advanced cancers. A note on the overall study: Ivuxolimab, which targeted the costimulatory receptor OX40 (CD134), was an agonistic, fully human IgG2 monoclonal antibody. Intravenous ivuxolimab was administered to patients every 2 weeks at six dose levels: 0.01, 0.1, 0.3, 1.5, 3 and 10 mg/kg. In the dose-escalation cohort, 82.7% of patients were male, and the mean age was roughly 60 years, with a range of about 23 to 80. The paper covers the monotherapy dose-escalation part of the phase I ivuxolimab trial, which included N ≈ 50 patients. Patients were allowed to have had prior anti-PD-1, anti-PD-L1 or anti-CTLA-4 therapy, and approximately 40% of the dose-escalation patients had previously received checkpoint inhibitors. The purpose of peripheral TCRbeta sequencing was to test whether ivuxolimab changed TCR sequence diversity and led to clonal T-cell expansion. Of the approximately 50 dose-escalation patients, hepatocellular carcinoma was present in around 19, melanoma in some 15, renal cell carcinoma in 9 and head and neck cancer in 9. Partial responses were achieved by three dose-escalation patients, of whom one had hepatocellular carcinoma and two had cutaneous melanoma.

Patients with autoimmune disease history or receiving systemic immunosuppression were excluded from the trial. Peripheral blood for TCR sequencing was collected from all dose cohorts at baseline, on cycle 4 day 1, and on cycle 7 day 1. Samples came from an open-label, multicenter, first-in-human phase I dose-escalation trial of ivuxolimab. The trial enrolled adults with locally advanced or metastatic head and neck squamous cell, hepatocellular, melanoma or renal cell carcinoma. Before TCR sequencing, CD4+ T cells and CD8+ T cells from peripheral blood were sorted into separate populations. CDR1 and CDR2 were assigned from the germline V gene (reference sequence) as MNHEY and SMNVEV. At the junction V is shortened by 8 bases and J by 0 bases; bases outside the gene matches: 10. From cysteine to phenylalanine, the CDR3 is 16 amino acids long. This entry keeps only the CDR3 DNA: 48 bases, framed from base 1.

Broader findings and caveats from the paper: At doses from 0.1 to 3.0 mg/kg, clonal expansion was seen in both CD4+ and CD8+ blood T cells between baseline and week 6. After ivuxolimab, more expanded clones were found on average in CD8+ T cells than in CD4+ T cells. Antigen specificity was not determined for the clonally expanded peripheral T cells. Partial responders in the 0.1-3.0 mg/kg groups had among the lowest normalized peripheral clonal expansion, especially among CD8+ T cells. Low levels of normalized T-cell clonal expansion were also seen in some patients who did not respond.

Genomic DNA was extracted from sorted cells for sequencing of the TCRbeta CDR3 region. TCRbeta CDR3 regions were sequenced using the immunoSEQ Assay. TCRdb provides this immuneACCESS table in a form limited to in-frame rearrangements. Some clones are lacking; in checked studies, under half of them reflect an unresolved V gene, and why the rest are absent is not known. For this sample the table gives 50,000 to 60,000 clones, of which roughly 90% were detected only once. Approximately 7% of the sample belongs to the ten largest clones. The rearrangement joined TRBV27 to TRBJ2-1, with 7 bases in between that match TRBD2. The sample here was CD4+ or CD8+ T cells sorted from blood, taken in a trial of the OX40 agonist ivuxolimab. The clonotype comes from an adult with an advanced solid tumor such as melanoma, head and neck, liver or kidney cancer. This receptor carries the CDR3 CASGLASGNSYNEQFF. DNA sequence: TGTGCCAGCGGATTAGCTAGCGGTAACTCCTACAATGAGCAGTTCTTC.